These 8 T cell receptor beta chains were sequenced from one sample in a study of Ad26.COV2.S vaccination and SARS-CoV-2 variants. Treatment indicated: around 19 received Ad26.COV2.S at low or high dose, single or two shots; 5 received placebo; per-sample allocation not given. The samples were gathered on day 63 after the first injection of vaccine or placebo. The method was immunoSEQ multiplex PCR; TCRdb's version includes in-frame clones alone and lacks a portion of them. The sample includes hundreds of thousands of clones, roughly 90% of them seen just once. This specimen was peripheral blood, taken in a trial of Ad26.COV2.S vaccine versus placebo. The receptors originated from a person between 18 and 65 years old who received the Ad26.COV2.S COVID-19 vaccine or a placebo.

This chain joins TRBV5-4 and TRBJ2-7; D is ambiguous. This CDR3 spans 14 amino acids. Germline assignment: CDR1 SGHNT and CDR2 YYREEE (reference sequence). Trimming removed 0 bases at V and 2 bases at J, with 9 bases between. CDR3 nucleotide sequence: TGTGCCAGCAGCTTGGATGGCAGACCCTACGAGCAGTACTTC. This sequence encodes CASSLDGRPYEQYF.

The gene calls are TRBV12-5 and TRBJ2-1; 8 nucleotides line up with TRBD2. The CDR3 is 16 amino acids. V gave up 6 bases and J gave up 7 bases; unmatched junction bases: 14. In germline, CDR1 is LGHNT, CDR2 FRNRAP. CDR3 loop: CASGTSPGTSGNEQFF. Written as DNA, the CDR3 is TGTGCTAGTGGAACAAGCCCCGGGACTAGTGGGAATGAGCAGTTCTTC.

About this clone: Other DNA sequences within the sample encode an identical CDR3. The chain has TRBV28 and TRBJ1-3, with unresolved D. The CDR3 contains 12 residues. Trimming shortened V by 3 bases and J by 4 bases, and 4 bases separated the two germline ends. Germline V CDR1 and CDR2: MDHEN, SYDVKM. The CDR3 loop is CASSLGGNTIYF. The CDR3 nucleotides are TGTGCCAGCAGTTTGGGGGGAAACACCATATATTTT.

This rearrangement joins TRBV7-9 to TRBJ1-2, with D perhaps TRBD1 (5 bases). V lost 5 bases to trimming and J lost 3 bases, with 10 bases between them. The germline V gene has CDR1 SEHNR and CDR2 FQNEAQ (reference sequence). This CDR3 is 13 amino acids long. In DNA form, the CDR3 reads TGTGCCAGCAGCCCCGGGGACTACTATGGCTACACCTTC. It specifies CASSPGDYYGYTF.

This rearrangement joins TRBV5-1 to TRBJ1-6, with 9 positions matching TRBD1. The germline V gene encodes CDR1 SGHRS and CDR2 YFSETQ. J lost 9 bases, V lost 0 bases, and 4 bases had no gene match. The CDR3 runs to 15 residues. CDR3 nucleotide sequence: TGCGCCAGCAGCTTGGCCGGACAGGGGACTTCACCCCTCCACTTT. Amino acids: CASSLAGQGTSPLHF.

The chain joins TRBV30 to TRBJ2-7, with D perhaps matching TRBD1 (5 bases). Germline V gene data show CDR1 as GTSNPN and CDR2 as SVGIG (reference sequence). V lost 8 bases and J 1 base, leaving 18 bases between the germline ends. The CDR3 loop spans 14 amino acids. The CDR3: CAGIRPQGSYEQYF. CDR3 nucleotide sequence: TGTGCCGGGATTCGACCTCAGGGTTCCTACGAGCAGTACTTC.

The chain links TRBV27 to TRBJ1-3; TRBD1 is a possible D gene (5 bases). The germline V gene encodes CDR1 MNHEY and CDR2 SMNVEV (reference sequence). V was clipped by 1 base and J by 0 bases, with 13 bases between them. The length of the CDR3 is 17 residues. CDR3 sequence: CASSLWGDGSSGNTIYF. The CDR3 region has the DNA TGTGCCAGCAGTTTATGGGGGGACGGAAGCTCTGGAAACACCATATATTTT.

As DNA, the CDR3 is TGCAGCGCCGACCTTGGGGGTAAAGAGCAGTACTTC. Translated, it gives CSADLGGKEQYF. The rearrangement links TRBV29-1 to TRBJ2-7; D possibly matches TRBD1 or TRBD2 (5 bases each). The germline CDR1 and CDR2 sequences are SQVTM and ANQGSEA. V lost 7 bases, J lost 7 bases, and 17 bases lay in between. This CDR3 has 12 amino acids.